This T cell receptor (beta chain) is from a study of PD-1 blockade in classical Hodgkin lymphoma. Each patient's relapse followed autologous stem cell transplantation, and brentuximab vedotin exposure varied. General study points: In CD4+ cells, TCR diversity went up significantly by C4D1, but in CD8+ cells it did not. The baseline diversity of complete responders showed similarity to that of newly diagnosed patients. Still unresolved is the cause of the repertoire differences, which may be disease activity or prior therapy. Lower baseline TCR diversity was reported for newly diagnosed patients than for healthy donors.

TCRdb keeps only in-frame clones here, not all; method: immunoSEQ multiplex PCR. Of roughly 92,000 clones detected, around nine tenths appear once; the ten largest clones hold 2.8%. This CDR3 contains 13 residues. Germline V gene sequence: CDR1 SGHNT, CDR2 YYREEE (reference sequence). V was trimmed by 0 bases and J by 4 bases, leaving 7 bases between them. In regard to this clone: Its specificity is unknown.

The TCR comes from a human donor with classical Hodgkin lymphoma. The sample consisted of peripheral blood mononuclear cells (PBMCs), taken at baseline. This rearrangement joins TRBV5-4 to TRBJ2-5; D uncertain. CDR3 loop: CASSLAGSETQYF. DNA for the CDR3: TGTGCCAGCAGCTTGGCCGGGTCAGAGACCCAGTACTTC. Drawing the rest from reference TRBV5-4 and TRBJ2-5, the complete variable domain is ETGVTQSPTHLIKTRGQQVTLRCSSQSGHNTVSWYQQALGQGPQFIFQYYREEENGRGNFPPRFSGLQFPNYSSELNVNALELDDSALYLCASSLAGSETQYFGPGTRLLVL.